Below, 3 T cell receptor beta chains from the same sample are listed, as sequenced in a study of T cell changes during pregnancy in multiple sclerosis (dated by TCRdb to 2018 to 2020). Library preparation used the immunoSEQ multiplex PCR assay. TCRdb limited this immuneACCESS table to in-frame rearrangements with V and J called. A share of clones is missing; checked studies link under half to unresolved V genes, and the rest is unexplained. Within this sample are 40,000 to 55,000 clones, with 92% of them counted one time only. About 1.5% of the sample is held by the ten biggest clonotypes. Sequencing was done on a sample of peripheral blood. The receptors shown here come from a female donor with multiple sclerosis, enrolled in a pregnancy study.

This clone was seen just once. The chain combines TRBV4-2 with TRBJ2-3; no clear D. CDR3 length: 14 residues. From germline, CDR1 is LGHNA and CDR2 YNFKEQ. The ends were cut back, 0 bases at V and 4 bases at J, with 8 bases in the middle. The DNA for the CDR3 is TGTGCCAGCAGCCAAGAACGTTTCGCAGATACGCAGTATTTT. This sequence encodes CASSQERFADTQYF.

The chain employs TRBV27 and TRBJ2-7, with TRBD2 identical over 9 bases. Unmatched junction bases numbered 9, after V lost 2 bases and J lost 4 bases. The CDR3 length is 16 residues. From germline, CDR1 is MNHEY and CDR2 SMNVEV (reference sequence). CDR3 DNA sequence: TGTGCCAGCAGTTTAGTGTTGGCTAGCGGGATGTACGAGCAGTACTTC. It translates to CASSLVLASGMYEQYF.

The chain uses TRBV5-1 and TRBJ2-3, with D possibly matching TRBD1 (5 bases). V lost 1 base and J lost 5, with 14 bases in between. Germline CDR1 is SGHRS and CDR2 is YFSETQ. CDR3 length equals 15 residues. CDR3 in DNA: TGCGCCAGCAGCTTGCAGGGATCGTCGGGAGATACGCAGTATTTT. Translating it yields CASSLQGSSGDTQYF.